A selection of T cell receptor beta chains follows, all from one sample in a study of T cell responses to AZD1222 COVID-19 vaccine. TCRdb keeps only in-frame clones here, not all; method: immunoSEQ multiplex PCR. The table records under 200,000 clones, roughly 94% of them present only once. The material sequenced was peripheral blood, taken 28 days after the second AZD1222 dose. The receptors were gathered from an adult who received the AZD1222 COVID-19 vaccine. CDR3s include the opening cysteine and the closing phenylalanine or tryptophan. A D gene is named only where the DNA matches it firmly.

v_call,j_call,d_call,cdr3_nt,cdr3_aa
TRBV7-9,TRBJ1-5,.,TGTGCCAGCAGCCCCGATGGAGGGTTCAATCAGCCCCAGCATTTT,CASSPDGGFNQPQHF
TRBV2,TRBJ2-7,TRBD2,TGTGCCAGCAGTGCCTTTGGGGCGGGAGGGCCAGGCTACGAGCAGTACTTC,CASSAFGAGGPGYEQYF
TRBV6-4,TRBJ1-1,.,TGTGCCAGCAGTGACGGCAGGGCTGAAGCTTTCTTT,CASSDGRAEAFF
TRBV11-2,TRBJ1-2,.,TGTGCCAGCAGCTTAGGGCATGGAGGGGGCTATGGCTACACCTTC,CASSLGHGGGYGYTF
TRBV23-1,TRBJ2-7,.,TGCGCCAGCAGTCAATCGAGGCCAGGGGGCATACGCGGGGGTTACGAGCAGTACTTC,CASSQSRPGGIRGGYEQYF
TRBV6-2/TRBV6-3,TRBJ2-1,.,TGTGCCAGCAGTAAATCCCATGGGCGGAGCTCCTACAATGAGCAGTTCTTC,CASSKSHGRSSYNEQFF
TRBV5-8,TRBJ1-4,.,TGTGCCAGCAGCTCCGGACAGAACTATAATGAAAAACTGTTTTTT,CASSSGQNYNEKLFF
TRBV27,TRBJ1-5,TRBD1,TGTGCCAGCAGCCGCCGGACAGGGGAAAATCAGCCCCAGCATTTT,CASSRRTGENQPQHF
TRBV7-9,TRBJ1-1,TRBD1,TGTGCCACCTCGATGAGGGACAGGGACACTGAAGCTTTCTTT,CATSMRDRDTEAFF
TRBV7-2,TRBJ1-3,.,TGTGCCAGCAGCCATTACCTCCGGGGCGGGAGTTCTGGAAACACCATATATTTT,CASSHYLRGGSSGNTIYF